A selection of T cell receptor beta chains follows, all from one sample in a study of blood T cell repertoires in COVID-19. Produced via immunoSEQ multiplex PCR; TCRdb's table is partial and in-frame only. The repertoire holds 150,000 to 200,000 clones, with over 80% as singletons. Sequencing was done on a sample of PBMCs or T cells enriched from blood (not recorded which). The receptors were gathered from an older woman who had recovered from COVID-19. Each CDR3 is given with its conserved first and last residue. A D gene is named only where the DNA matches it firmly. Only part of the rows carry a size: once, few, many, or a class if the clone is expanded.

v_gene: TRBV7-6
d_gene: .
j_gene: TRBJ2-7
abundance: .
CDR3nt: TGTGCCAGCAGCATGAGTGGTCGGGGGACCGAGCAGTACTTC
CDR3aa: CASSMSGRGTEQYF

v_gene: TRBV7-3
d_gene: .
j_gene: TRBJ2-4
abundance: .
CDR3nt: TGTGCCAGCGGCAGTGGGAGTGGAAACATTCAGTACTTC
CDR3aa: CASGSGSGNIQYF

v_gene: TRBV6-5
d_gene: .
j_gene: TRBJ2-7
abundance: many
CDR3nt: TGTGCCAGCAGCCCGAGATTAGGGGCCTACGAGCAGTACTTC
CDR3aa: CASSPRLGAYEQYF

v_gene: TRBV6-5
d_gene: TRBD1
j_gene: TRBJ1-5
abundance: .
CDR3nt: TGTGCCAGCACCCGAACAGGGGGGAGACAGCCCCAGCATTTT
CDR3aa: CASTRTGGRQPQHF

v_gene: TRBV5-4
d_gene: TRBD2
j_gene: TRBJ2-7
abundance: .
CDR3nt: TGTGCCACCAAGAGCGGGAGTTCCTACGAGCAGTACTTC
CDR3aa: CATKSGSSYEQYF

v_gene: TRBV28
d_gene: TRBD1
j_gene: TRBJ1-4
abundance: .
CDR3nt: TGTGCCAGCAGTTTGCCCCCGGGACAGATTAATGAAAAACTGTTTTTT
CDR3aa: CASSLPPGQINEKLFF

v_gene: TRBV12-3/TRBV12-4
d_gene: .
j_gene: TRBJ1-1
abundance: .
CDR3nt: TGTGCCAGCAGTTGGGGCTTTGAAGCTTTCTTT
CDR3aa: CASSWGFEAFF

v_gene: TRBV6-5
d_gene: .
j_gene: TRBJ2-7
abundance: .
CDR3nt: TGTGCCAGCAGTCCCTCCCACGAGCAGTACTTC
CDR3aa: CASSPSHEQYF

v_gene: TRBV10-3
d_gene: TRBD1
j_gene: TRBJ1-2
abundance: once
CDR3nt: TGTGCCATCAGTGGGACAGGAGGTCACTATGGCTACACCTTC
CDR3aa: CAISGTGGHYGYTF

v_gene: TRBV30
d_gene: .
j_gene: TRBJ1-5
abundance: few
CDR3nt: TGTGCCTGGAGTGTCGGGGGTATTCAGCCCCAGCATTTT
CDR3aa: CAWSVGGIQPQHF

v_gene: TRBV10-2
d_gene: TRBD2
j_gene: TRBJ2-7
abundance: .
CDR3nt: TGCGCCAGCAGTGAAATGCCCGGGAGGGCCTACGAGCAGTACTTC
CDR3aa: CASSEMPGRAYEQYF

v_gene: TRBV5-1
d_gene: .
j_gene: TRBJ1-1
abundance: .
CDR3nt: TGCGCCAGCCGGCTGACTGCTTATACTGAAGCTTTCTTT
CDR3aa: CASRLTAYTEAFF

v_gene: TRBV4-1
d_gene: TRBD2
j_gene: TRBJ2-2
abundance: .
CDR3nt: TGCGCCAGCAGCCCCCTGAGCGGGGGGGTCGACACCGGGGAGCTGTTTTTT
CDR3aa: CASSPLSGGVDTGELFF

v_gene: TRBV6-5
d_gene: TRBD1
j_gene: TRBJ1-6
abundance: .
CDR3nt: TGTGCCAGCACTTTGGACAGGAGTTCACCCCTCCACTTT
CDR3aa: CASTLDRSSPLHF

v_gene: TRBV30
d_gene: TRBD1
j_gene: TRBJ2-3
abundance: .
CDR3nt: TGTGCCTGGGGGGACAGGGGGAGGACAGATACGCAGTATTTT
CDR3aa: CAWGDRGRTDTQYF

v_gene: TRBV19
d_gene: TRBD1
j_gene: TRBJ1-2
abundance: .
CDR3nt: TGTGCCAGTAGTCCCGCCGGGACAGGAGGTGGGCCCCGTATTGACACCTTC
CDR3aa: CASSPAGTGGGPRIDTF

v_gene: TRBV28
d_gene: .
j_gene: TRBJ2-7
abundance: .
CDR3nt: TGTGCCAGCAGTGACTTACGGCCCTACGAGCAGTACTTC
CDR3aa: CASSDLRPYEQYF

v_gene: TRBV3-1/TRBV3-2
d_gene: TRBD1
j_gene: TRBJ1-3
abundance: .
CDR3nt: TGTGCCAGCGGACAGGGTTTGCACACCATATATTTT
CDR3aa: CASGQGLHTIYF

v_gene: TRBV3-1/TRBV3-2
d_gene: TRBD2
j_gene: TRBJ2-7
abundance: .
CDR3nt: TGTGCCAGCAGCCTCGGACTAGGAAGCCAAACTTACGAGCAGTACTTC
CDR3aa: CASSLGLGSQTYEQYF

v_gene: TRBV11-2
d_gene: .
j_gene: TRBJ1-2
abundance: many
CDR3nt: TGTGCCAGCAGCTTAGGCGGCGGGATGGTTGGCTACACCTTC
CDR3aa: CASSLGGGMVGYTF

v_gene: TRBV29-1
d_gene: .
j_gene: TRBJ1-3
abundance: .
CDR3nt: TGCAGCGTGGAGGCCAAGGTAAACACCATATATTTT
CDR3aa: CSVEAKVNTIYF

v_gene: TRBV14
d_gene: TRBD1
j_gene: TRBJ1-1
abundance: .
CDR3nt: TGTGCCAGCAGCCTCCTTCAGGGGGCCACTGAAGCTTTCTTT
CDR3aa: CASSLLQGATEAFF

v_gene: TRBV3-1/TRBV3-2
d_gene: TRBD1
j_gene: TRBJ2-5
abundance: .
CDR3nt: TGTGCCAGCAGCTGGTGGACCGGGACAGGCGAAGAGACCCAGTACTTC
CDR3aa: CASSWWTGTGEETQYF

v_gene: TRBV7-9
d_gene: .
j_gene: TRBJ1-1
abundance: .
CDR3nt: TGTGCCAGCAGCTCAGGGGTTCGGACTGAAGCTTTCTTT
CDR3aa: CASSSGVRTEAFF

v_gene: TRBV19
d_gene: .
j_gene: TRBJ1-2
abundance: .
CDR3nt: TGTGCCAGTAGTACGGACAGAGCAACGAACTATGGCTACACCTTC
CDR3aa: CASSTDRATNYGYTF

v_gene: TRBV19
d_gene: .
j_gene: TRBJ2-1
abundance: .
CDR3nt: TGTGCCAGTATGCGATACAATGAGCAGTTCTTC
CDR3aa: CASMRYNEQFF

v_gene: TRBV28
d_gene: TRBD1
j_gene: TRBJ1-4
abundance: .
CDR3nt: TGTGCCAGCAGTATCCAGGGGGCGCATCATGAAAAACTGTTTTTT
CDR3aa: CASSIQGAHHEKLFF

v_gene: TRBV3-1/TRBV3-2
d_gene: TRBD1
j_gene: TRBJ2-3
abundance: .
CDR3nt: TGTGCCAGCAGCACCAACAGGGGGCCCCTAGTCAACACAGATACGCAGTATTTT
CDR3aa: CASSTNRGPLVNTDTQYF

v_gene: TRBV7-3
d_gene: .
j_gene: TRBJ1-6
abundance: .
CDR3nt: TGTGCAAAGGCGGGGAGTCACCAGTCCTATAATTCACCCCTCCACTTT
CDR3aa: CAKAGSHQSYNSPLHF

v_gene: TRBV14
d_gene: .
j_gene: TRBJ1-2
abundance: .
CDR3nt: TGTGCCAGCAGCCCCCTACAGGTCGGCTATGGCTACACCTTC
CDR3aa: CASSPLQVGYGYTF

v_gene: TRBV30
d_gene: TRBD1
j_gene: TRBJ2-5
abundance: .
CDR3nt: TGTGCCTGGAGGGCGCCGGACAGGGGATACCAAGAGACCCAGTACTTC
CDR3aa: CAWRAPDRGYQETQYF

v_gene: TRBV2
d_gene: .
j_gene: TRBJ1-2
abundance: .
CDR3nt: TGTGCCAGCAGTGGCGGGTCCGTCGACTATGGCTACACCTTC
CDR3aa: CASSGGSVDYGYTF

v_gene: TRBV21-1
d_gene: .
j_gene: TRBJ1-6
abundance: .
CDR3nt: TGTGCCAGCAGCAAAGCTGTCGGGGGAGAATTTAATTCACCCCTCCACTTT
CDR3aa: CASSKAVGGEFNSPLHF

v_gene: TRBV5-8
d_gene: .
j_gene: TRBJ1-1
abundance: .
CDR3nt: TGTGCCAGCAGCTTGGACCGGGTCACTGAAGCTTTCTTT
CDR3aa: CASSLDRVTEAFF

v_gene: TRBV7-2
d_gene: TRBD1
j_gene: TRBJ2-7
abundance: .
CDR3nt: TGTGCCAGCAGCTTATCGACAGGGAGTTACGAGCAGTACTTC
CDR3aa: CASSLSTGSYEQYF

v_gene: TRBV2
d_gene: .
j_gene: TRBJ1-1
abundance: .
CDR3nt: TGTGCCACACAAACGGGGAACACTGAAGCTTTCTTT
CDR3aa: CATQTGNTEAFF

v_gene: TRBV2
d_gene: TRBD2
j_gene: TRBJ2-1
abundance: .
CDR3nt: TGTGCCAGCAGACCTAGCGGGGGGCAATCCTACAATGAGCAGTTCTTC
CDR3aa: CASRPSGGQSYNEQFF

v_gene: TRBV18
d_gene: TRBD1
j_gene: TRBJ1-4
abundance: .
CDR3nt: TGTGCCAGCTCACCGATGACAGGGGGATCAACTAATGAAAAACTGTTTTTT
CDR3aa: CASSPMTGGSTNEKLFF

v_gene: TRBV5-1
d_gene: TRBD2
j_gene: TRBJ2-7
abundance: .
CDR3nt: TGCGCCAGCAGCTTAGGGACTAGCGGGGCTTACGAGCAGTACTTC
CDR3aa: CASSLGTSGAYEQYF

v_gene: TRBV5-4
d_gene: .
j_gene: TRBJ2-7
abundance: once
CDR3nt: TGTGCCAGCAGCTTGGCGGCGGGAACGTACGAGCAGTACTTC
CDR3aa: CASSLAAGTYEQYF

v_gene: TRBV19
d_gene: TRBD2
j_gene: TRBJ2-1
abundance: .
CDR3nt: TGTGCCAGTTCCCTCGGGGGGCTAGCGGGAGGTAGTGTGCAGTTCTTC
CDR3aa: CASSLGGLAGGSVQFF

v_gene: TRBV28
d_gene: .
j_gene: TRBJ1-5
abundance: .
CDR3nt: TGTGCCAGCCTCTCGCCAGGGGGCAATCAGCCCCAGCATTTT
CDR3aa: CASLSPGGNQPQHF

v_gene: TRBV6-5
d_gene: TRBD1
j_gene: TRBJ2-7
abundance: .
CDR3nt: TGTGCCAGCGGCCGGGACAGGAGCTACGAGCAGTACTTC
CDR3aa: CASGRDRSYEQYF

v_gene: TRBV6-5
d_gene: TRBD2
j_gene: TRBJ2-2
abundance: .
CDR3nt: TGTGCCAGCACCCCGGGGGGGGCGAACACCGGGGAGCTGTTTTTT
CDR3aa: CASTPGGANTGELFF

v_gene: TRBV5-1
d_gene: TRBD2
j_gene: TRBJ2-7
abundance: .
CDR3nt: TGCGCCAGCATGCATGGCGGGAGATTCTACGAGCAGTACTTC
CDR3aa: CASMHGGRFYEQYF

v_gene: TRBV11-2
d_gene: TRBD2
j_gene: TRBJ2-5
abundance: .
CDR3nt: TGTGCCAGCAGCAAATTAGCGGGAGGGGTGGAGACCCAGTACTTC
CDR3aa: CASSKLAGGVETQYF

v_gene: TRBV10-3
d_gene: .
j_gene: TRBJ1-2
abundance: .
CDR3nt: TGTGCCATCTTCGACTTGATAGGGGACACCGATGGCTACACCTTC
CDR3aa: CAIFDLIGDTDGYTF